This T cell receptor beta chain was identified during a study of OX40 agonist ivuxolimab in advanced cancers. At the level of the study: Partial responses were recorded for three patients, including one with hepatocellular carcinoma and two with cutaneous melanoma. Study outcomes and limitations: Antigen targets of the expanded peripheral T cells went undetermined. Some of the lowest clonal expansion was seen in partial responders at 0.1-3.0 mg/kg.

This clone is a singleton in its sample. Its antigen remains unknown. Sequencing used immunoSEQ multiplex PCR; TCRdb keeps in-frame clones, though not all of them. The top ten hold 0.35% to 0.5% of the sample, which has roughly 70,000 clones, around four fifths seen once. The CDR3 is made up of 13 amino acids. Germline CDR1 is WNHNN and CDR2 is SYGVQD (reference sequence). The junction had 5 bases not matched to a gene; V was cut back by 6 bases and J by 7 bases. The chain couples TRBV10-1 to TRBJ1-4, with 7 bases aligning to TRBD1. This sequence was found in an adult with an advanced solid tumor such as melanoma, head and neck, liver or kidney cancer. The sequenced sample was CD4+ or CD8+ T cells sorted from blood, obtained in a trial of the OX40 agonist ivuxolimab. The CDR3 reads CASRQTGFEKLFF. CDR3 DNA: TGCGCCAGCAGGCAGACAGGGTTTGAAAAACTGTTTTTT.